Below are 18 T cell receptor beta chains sequenced from a single sample in a study of shared T cell receptors in the human thymus. Some clones are missing from TCRdb's copy, which holds only in-frame ones; the method was immunoSEQ multiplex PCR. The sample includes 550,000 to 800,000 clones, approximately 85% of them seen just once. These data also formed part of another study, on human thymus T cells.

Input material: thymocytes. The receptor set was obtained from a girl in the first two years of life with a congenital heart defect.

This chain links TRBV19 with TRBJ1-2; a possible D gene is TRBD1 (6 bases). The germline V and J ends were trimmed by 6 bases and 2 bases, with 19 bases remaining between them. CDR1 LNHDA and CDR2 SQIVND come from the germline V gene (reference sequence). CDR3 length: 16 residues. The CDR3 spells CASRAIGGPPNYGYTF. The CDR3, as DNA: TGTGCCAGTAGGGCTATAGGGGGACCGCCGAACTATGGCTACACCTTC.

J is TRBJ2-1 and V is TRBV9; D possibly corresponds to TRBD1 (6 bases). This CDR3 has 14 amino acids. V was clipped by 2 bases and J by 7 bases, with 13 bases between them. Germline values: CDR1 SGDLS, CDR2 YYNGEE. The CDR3 region is CASSVSGQGNEQFF. Written as DNA, the CDR3 is TGTGCCAGCAGCGTTTCGGGTCAGGGGAATGAGCAGTTCTTC.

The chain combines TRBV4-1 with TRBJ2-1; no reliable D call. Germline V gene lookup returns CDR1 MGHRA and CDR2 YSYEKL. The CDR3 runs to 16 residues. V was trimmed by 0 bases and J by 11 bases, leaving 20 bases between them. The CDR3 is CASSQDVAFAVTKQFF. The CDR3 DNA follows: TGCGCCAGCAGCCAAGATGTAGCCTTCGCCGTCACCAAGCAGTTCTTC.

The chain has TRBV2 and TRBJ1-3; no clear D gene. Germline V gene lookup returns CDR1 SNHLY and CDR2 FYNNEI. This CDR3 spans 20 amino acids. Trimming took off 1 base at V and 2 bases at J, with 24 bases between the two ends. Written as DNA, the CDR3 is TGTGCCAGCAGTGAAGACCCCCCACCCCCCAGGACTGTTACTGGAAACACCATATATTTT. This sequence encodes CASSEDPPPPRTVTGNTIYF.

The chain links TRBV4-1 to TRBJ1-5; no reliable D call. CDR3 length: 16 amino acids. Germline assignment: CDR1 MGHRA and CDR2 YSYEKL. The germline V and J ends were trimmed by 3 bases and 4 bases, with 16 bases remaining between them. CDR3 nucleotide sequence: TGCGCCAGCAGCCATGCGTTCGAGGAAATAAATCAGCCCCAGCATTTT. It translates to CASSHAFEEINQPQHF.

The chain employs TRBV6-1 and TRBJ1-1; no firm D call. Germline V gene sequence: CDR1 MNHNS, CDR2 SASEGT. The V and J ends lost 5 bases and 6 bases respectively, with 16 bases between them. The CDR3 loop spans 14 amino acids. CDR3 amino acids: CASSSTVVVSEAFF. For the CDR3, the DNA is TGTGCCAGCAGTTCGACTGTTGTTGTGTCTGAAGCTTTCTTT.

The chain carries TRBV28 and TRBJ1-2, with D unresolved. Germline V gene data show CDR1 as MDHEN and CDR2 as SYDVKM. Trimming took off 6 bases at V and 2 bases at J, with 19 bases between the two ends. The CDR3 has 16 amino acids. The CDR3 region is CASRDAGFGNNYGYTF. The CDR3 DNA reads as TGTGCCAGCAGAGACGCAGGTTTCGGGAACAACTATGGCTACACCTTC.

This clone was seen only once. V gene TRBV27 combines with J gene TRBJ2-3, with D possibly being TRBD1 (5 bases). The CDR3 loop spans 14 amino acids. V was shortened by 8 bases and J by 4 bases, with 16 bases between the two germline ends. Germline-derived CDR1 and CDR2 are MNHEY and SMNVEV (reference sequence). Written as DNA, the CDR3 is TGTGCCAGCCTCCCCAGGGTCCGGTCAGATACGCAGTATTTT. Residues: CASLPRVRSDTQYF.

This clone was observed a single time. The J gene is TRBJ2-7, the V gene TRBV10-3; TRBD2 agrees at 9 bases. The CDR3 is 15 residues long. V shed 4 bases and J 4 bases; nucleotides not matched to a gene: 8. CDR1 is ENHRY and CDR2 is SYGVKD in the germline V gene. The CDR3 sequence: CAISAYSGGTYEQYF. The CDR3 nucleotides read TGTGCCATCAGTGCTTATAGCGGGGGTACTTACGAGCAGTACTTC.

The chain has TRBV27 and TRBJ1-2; D is perhaps TRBD1 (5 bases). In germline, CDR1 is MNHEY, CDR2 SMNVEV (reference sequence). Trimming cost V 3 bases and J 7 bases, with 12 bases left between them. The CDR3 covers 13 residues. DNA for the CDR3: TGTGCCAGCAGTTTCTTCTGGGGGGGTGGCTACACCTTC. Amino acid sequence: CASSFFWGGGYTF.

The V gene is TRBV18, the J gene TRBJ2-3; D gene unclear. The CDR3 sequence is 13 residues long. The V and J ends lost 2 bases and 2 bases respectively, with 5 bases between them. CDR1 is KGHSH, CDR2 LQKENI, per germline. In DNA, the CDR3 is TGTGCCAGCTCACCATCCCACACAGATACGCAGTATTTT. This sequence encodes CASSPSHTDTQYF. Full variable domain (remainder filled in from reference TRBV18 and TRBJ2-3): NAGVMQNPRHLVRRRGQEARLRCSPMKGHSHVYWYRQLPEEGLKFMVYLQKENIIDESGMPKERFSAEFPKEGPSILRIQQVVRGDSAAYFCASSPSHTDTQYFGPGTRLTVL.

The chain combines TRBV10-3 with TRBJ2-1, with TRBD1 identical over 8 bases. Per the germline V gene, CDR1 is ENHRY and CDR2 is SYGVKD. With 3 bases clipped from V and 8 bases from J, the junction kept 15 bases outside the gene matches. The CDR3 is 17 residues long. This CDR3 is CAISDPYLRGLVYEQFF. The CDR3 nucleotides read TGTGCCATCAGTGACCCTTACCTCAGGGGGCTTGTATATGAGCAGTTCTTC.

The J gene is TRBJ1-1, the V gene TRBV30; D not certain. Trimming took 3 bases from V and 1 from J, leaving 12 bases between them. This CDR3 comprises 14 residues. Germline-derived CDR1 and CDR2 are GTSNPN and SVGIG (reference sequence). The chain's CDR3 is CAWRKSRGNTEAFF. The CDR3 nucleotides read TGTGCCTGGAGGAAGAGCCGGGGGAACACTGAAGCTTTCTTT.

This clone was counted between two and nine times. This rearrangement joins TRBV2 to TRBJ1-1, with 7 bases aligning to TRBD1. Germline CDR1 and CDR2: SNHLY and FYNNEI. This CDR3 region has 12 residues. Unmatched junction bases numbered 2, after V lost 7 bases and J lost 3 bases. CDR3 residues: CASTRGDTEAFF. The CDR3 bases are TGTGCCAGCACCAGGGGGGACACTGAAGCTTTCTTT.

CDR3 protein: CASSQDPGGMYEQYF. Here the CDR3 DNA reads TGCGCCAGCAGCCAAGACCCGGGGGGGATGTACGAGCAGTACTTC. This sequence joins TRBV4-1 and TRBJ2-7; 8 bases map to TRBD2. In germline, CDR1 is MGHRA, CDR2 YSYEKL. The CDR3 has 15 amino acids. The junction had 5 bases not matched to a gene; V was cut back by 0 bases and J by 4 bases.

The V and J genes are TRBV2 and TRBJ2-1; D is perhaps TRBD1 (5 bases). The V gene's germline CDR1 is SNHLY and CDR2 FYNNEI. V was shortened by 4 bases and J by 9 bases, with 13 bases between the two germline ends. CDR3 size: 13 residues. The CDR3: CASSAGSRGEQFF. The CDR3 DNA reads TGTGCCAGCAGTGCCGGGTCAAGGGGTGAGCAGTTCTTC.

The rearrangement links TRBV30 to TRBJ1-2; TRBD1 is a possible D gene (5 bases). CDR3 size: 19 residues. Trimming removed 4 bases at V and 2 bases at J, with 29 bases between. Per the germline V gene, CDR1 is GTSNPN and CDR2 is SVGIG (reference sequence). The CDR3 loop is CAWTYVSGGAIVGNYGYTF. The CDR3 nucleotides are TGTGCCTGGACGTACGTATCGGGAGGGGCCATTGTCGGGAACTATGGCTACACCTTC.

This clone was recorded a few times. Written as DNA, the CDR3 is TGTGCCAGCAGCGTGGGCCCTACGGGACAGGAGAACTCCTACGAGCAGTACTTC. Its translation is CASSVGPTGQENSYEQYF. V usage is TRBV7-9 and J usage is TRBJ2-7, with TRBD1 identical over 8 bases. The CDR3 totals 18 residues. Per germline, CDR1 SEHNR and CDR2 FQNEAQ (reference sequence). V gave up 5 bases and J gave up 0 bases; unmatched junction bases: 15.